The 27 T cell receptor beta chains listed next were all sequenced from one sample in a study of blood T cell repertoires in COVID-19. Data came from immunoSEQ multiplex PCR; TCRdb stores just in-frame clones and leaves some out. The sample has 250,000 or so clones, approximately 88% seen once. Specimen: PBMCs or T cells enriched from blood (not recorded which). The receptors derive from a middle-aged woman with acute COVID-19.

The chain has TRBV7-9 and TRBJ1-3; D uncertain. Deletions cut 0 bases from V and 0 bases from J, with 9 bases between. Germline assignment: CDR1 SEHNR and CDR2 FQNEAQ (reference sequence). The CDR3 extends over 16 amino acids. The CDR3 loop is CASSLARQISGNTIYF. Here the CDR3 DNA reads TGTGCCAGCAGCTTAGCGCGGCAGATCTCTGGAAACACCATATATTTT.

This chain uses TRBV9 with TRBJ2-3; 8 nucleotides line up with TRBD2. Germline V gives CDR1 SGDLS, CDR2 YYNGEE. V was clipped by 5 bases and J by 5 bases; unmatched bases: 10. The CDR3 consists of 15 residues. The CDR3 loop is CASSSTGTRVDTQYF. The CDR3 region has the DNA TGTGCCAGCAGTTCCACGGGGACTAGGGTAGATACGCAGTATTTT.

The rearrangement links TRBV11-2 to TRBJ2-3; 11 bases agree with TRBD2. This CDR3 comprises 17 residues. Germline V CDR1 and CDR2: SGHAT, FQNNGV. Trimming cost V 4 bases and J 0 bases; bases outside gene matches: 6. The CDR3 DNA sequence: TGTGCCAGCAGCTGGCCGACTAGCGGGGTTAGCACAGATACGCAGTATTTT. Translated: CASSWPTSGVSTDTQYF.

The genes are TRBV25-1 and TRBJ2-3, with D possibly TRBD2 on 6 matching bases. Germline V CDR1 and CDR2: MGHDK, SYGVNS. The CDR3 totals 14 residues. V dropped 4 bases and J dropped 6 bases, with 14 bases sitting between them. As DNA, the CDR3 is TGTGCCAGCAGTGGGGACTCCCTGGGGGATACGCAGTATTTT. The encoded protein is CASSGDSLGDTQYF.

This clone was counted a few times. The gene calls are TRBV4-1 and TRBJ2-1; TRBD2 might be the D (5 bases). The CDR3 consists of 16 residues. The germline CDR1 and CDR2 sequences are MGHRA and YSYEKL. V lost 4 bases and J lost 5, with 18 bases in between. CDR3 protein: CASSLAVGSLNNEQFF. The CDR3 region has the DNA TGCGCCAGCAGCCTTGCGGTTGGGAGTCTCAACAATGAGCAGTTCTTC.

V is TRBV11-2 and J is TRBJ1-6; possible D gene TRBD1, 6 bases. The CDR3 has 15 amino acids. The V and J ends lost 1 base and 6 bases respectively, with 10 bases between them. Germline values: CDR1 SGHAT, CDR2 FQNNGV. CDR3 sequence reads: CASSLGWTANSPLHF. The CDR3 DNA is TGTGCCAGCAGCTTAGGTTGGACAGCTAATTCACCCCTCCACTTT.

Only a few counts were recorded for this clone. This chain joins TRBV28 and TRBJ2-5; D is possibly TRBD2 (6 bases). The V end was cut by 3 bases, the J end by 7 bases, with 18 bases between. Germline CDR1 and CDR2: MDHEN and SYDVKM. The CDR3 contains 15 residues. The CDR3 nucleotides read TGTGCCAGCAGTTTTGCGACTAGGAGGGTGGGGACCCAGTACTTC. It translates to CASSFATRRVGTQYF.

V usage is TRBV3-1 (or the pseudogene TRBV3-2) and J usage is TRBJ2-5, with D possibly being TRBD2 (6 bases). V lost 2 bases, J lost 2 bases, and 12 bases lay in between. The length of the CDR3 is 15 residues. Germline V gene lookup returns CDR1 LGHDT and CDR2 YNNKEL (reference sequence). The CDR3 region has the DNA TGTGCCAGCAGCCAAAATATAGCGGTGCAAGAGACCCAGTACTTC. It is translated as CASSQNIAVQETQYF.

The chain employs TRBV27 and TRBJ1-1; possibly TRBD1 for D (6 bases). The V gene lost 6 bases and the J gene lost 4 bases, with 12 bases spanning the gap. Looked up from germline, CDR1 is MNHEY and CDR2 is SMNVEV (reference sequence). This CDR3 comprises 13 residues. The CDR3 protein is CASRRAGVTEAFF. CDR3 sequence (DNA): TGTGCCAGCAGGCGGGCAGGGGTCACTGAAGCTTTCTTT.

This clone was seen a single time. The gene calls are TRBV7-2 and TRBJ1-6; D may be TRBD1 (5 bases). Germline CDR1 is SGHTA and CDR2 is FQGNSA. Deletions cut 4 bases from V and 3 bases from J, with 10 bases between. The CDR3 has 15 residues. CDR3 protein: CASSSGGGYNSPLHF. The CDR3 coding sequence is TGTGCCAGCAGCTCGGGGGGGGGCTATAATTCACCCCTCCACTTT.

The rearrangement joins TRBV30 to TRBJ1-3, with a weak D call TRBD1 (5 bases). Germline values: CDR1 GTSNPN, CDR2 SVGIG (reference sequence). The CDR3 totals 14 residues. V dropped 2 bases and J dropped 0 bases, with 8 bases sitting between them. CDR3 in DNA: TGTGCCTGGAGTAAGGGGCACTCTGGAAACACCATATATTTT. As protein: CAWSKGHSGNTIYF.

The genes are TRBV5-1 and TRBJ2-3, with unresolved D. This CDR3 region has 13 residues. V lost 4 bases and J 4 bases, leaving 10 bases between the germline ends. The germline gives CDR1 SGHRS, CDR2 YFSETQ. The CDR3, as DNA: TGCGCCAGCAGCCCCGAACCGGCAGATACGCAGTATTTT. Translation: CASSPEPADTQYF.

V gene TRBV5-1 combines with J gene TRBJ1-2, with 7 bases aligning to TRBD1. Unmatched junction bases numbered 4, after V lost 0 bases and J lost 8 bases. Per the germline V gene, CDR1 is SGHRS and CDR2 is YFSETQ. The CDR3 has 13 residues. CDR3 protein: CASSLDRGEGYTF. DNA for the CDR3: TGCGCCAGCAGCTTGGACAGGGGTGAGGGCTACACCTTC.

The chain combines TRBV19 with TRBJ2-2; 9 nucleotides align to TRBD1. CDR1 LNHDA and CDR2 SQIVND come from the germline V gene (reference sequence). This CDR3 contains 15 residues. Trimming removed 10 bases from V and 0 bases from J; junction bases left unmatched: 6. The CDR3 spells CATKGTGSNTGELFF. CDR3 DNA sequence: TGTGCCACTAAGGGGACAGGGTCGAACACCGGGGAGCTGTTTTTT.

The CDR3 loop is CASTVGGVYNEQFF. CDR3 DNA: TGTGCCAGTACGGTCGGAGGGGTGTACAATGAGCAGTTCTTC. This chain uses TRBV19 with TRBJ2-1; a weak D match, TRBD2 (6 bases). The germline V gene encodes CDR1 LNHDA and CDR2 SQIVND (reference sequence). Trimming took off 7 bases at V and 4 bases at J, with 14 bases between the two ends. The CDR3 loop spans 14 amino acids. Complete variable domain (other parts from reference TRBV19 and TRBJ2-1): DGGITQSPKYLFRKEGQNVTLSCEQNLNHDAMYWYRQDPGQGLRLIYYSQIVNDFQKGDIAEGYSVSREKKESFPLTVTSAQKNPTAFYLCASTVGGVYNEQFFGPGTRLTVL.

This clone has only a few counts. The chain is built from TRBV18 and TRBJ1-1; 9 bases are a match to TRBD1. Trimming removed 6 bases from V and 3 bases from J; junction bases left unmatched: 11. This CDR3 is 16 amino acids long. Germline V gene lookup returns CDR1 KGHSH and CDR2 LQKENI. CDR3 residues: CASSPGTGLIDTEAFF. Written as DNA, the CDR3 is TGTGCCAGCTCCCCAGGGACAGGGCTAATCGACACTGAAGCTTTCTTT.

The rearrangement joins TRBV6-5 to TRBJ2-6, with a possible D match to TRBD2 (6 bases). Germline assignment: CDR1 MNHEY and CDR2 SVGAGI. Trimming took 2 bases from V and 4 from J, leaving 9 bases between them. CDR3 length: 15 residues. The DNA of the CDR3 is TGTGCCAGCAGTTACACGGGAGTCGGGGCCAACGTCCTGACTTTC. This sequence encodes CASSYTGVGANVLTF.

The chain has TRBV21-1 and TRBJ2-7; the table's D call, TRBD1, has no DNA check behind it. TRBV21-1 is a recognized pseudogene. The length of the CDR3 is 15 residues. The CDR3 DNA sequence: TGTGCCAGCAGCATCCCAGGGAAGACAACCTACGAGCAGTACTTC. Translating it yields CASSIPGKTTYEQYF.

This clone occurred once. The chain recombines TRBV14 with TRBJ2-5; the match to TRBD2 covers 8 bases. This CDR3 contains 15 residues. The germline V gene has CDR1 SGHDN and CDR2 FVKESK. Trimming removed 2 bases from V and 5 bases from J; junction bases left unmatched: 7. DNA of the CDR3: TGTGCCAGCAGCCAACAGAGCGGGGGTTGGGAGACCCAGTACTTC. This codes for CASSQQSGGWETQYF.

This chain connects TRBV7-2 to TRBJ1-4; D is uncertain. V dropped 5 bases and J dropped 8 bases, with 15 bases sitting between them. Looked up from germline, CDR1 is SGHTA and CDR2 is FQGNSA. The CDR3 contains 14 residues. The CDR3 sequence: CASSRDFLDEKLFF. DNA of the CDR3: TGTGCCAGCAGCCGGGATTTTTTGGACGAAAAACTGTTTTTT.

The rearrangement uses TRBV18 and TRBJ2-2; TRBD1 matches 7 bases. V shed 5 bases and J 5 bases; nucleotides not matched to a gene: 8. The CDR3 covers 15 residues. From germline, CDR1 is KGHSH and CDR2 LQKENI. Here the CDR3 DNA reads TGTGCCAGCTCATCCGACAGGGATCGGACCGGGGAGCTGTTTTTT. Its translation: CASSSDRDRTGELFF.

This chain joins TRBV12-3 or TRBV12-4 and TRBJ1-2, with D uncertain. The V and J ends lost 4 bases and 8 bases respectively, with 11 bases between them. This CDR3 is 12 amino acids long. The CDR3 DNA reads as TGTGCCAGCAGTTCGGGGAGTCGGGGCTACACCTTC. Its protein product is CASSSGSRGYTF.

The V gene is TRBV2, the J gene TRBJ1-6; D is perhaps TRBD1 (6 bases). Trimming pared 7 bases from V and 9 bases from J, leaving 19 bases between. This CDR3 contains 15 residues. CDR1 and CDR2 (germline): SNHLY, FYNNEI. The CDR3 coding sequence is TGTGCCAGCAACCCGGACAGCCAGGCGGGTTCACCCCTCCACTTT. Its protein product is CASNPDSQAGSPLHF.

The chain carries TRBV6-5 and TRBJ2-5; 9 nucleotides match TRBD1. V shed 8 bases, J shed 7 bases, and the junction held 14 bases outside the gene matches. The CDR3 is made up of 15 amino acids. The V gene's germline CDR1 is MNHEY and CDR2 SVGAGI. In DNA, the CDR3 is TGTGCCAGCCGTCAATCCGGGACAGGGATGGGGACCCAGTACTTC. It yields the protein CASRQSGTGMGTQYF.

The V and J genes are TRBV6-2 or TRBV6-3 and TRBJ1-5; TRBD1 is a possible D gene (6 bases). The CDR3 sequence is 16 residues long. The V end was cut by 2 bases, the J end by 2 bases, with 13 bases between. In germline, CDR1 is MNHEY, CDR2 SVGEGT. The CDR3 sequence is CASSYGQSGGNQPQHF. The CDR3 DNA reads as TGTGCCAGCAGTTACGGACAGTCCGGGGGCAATCAGCCCCAGCATTTT.

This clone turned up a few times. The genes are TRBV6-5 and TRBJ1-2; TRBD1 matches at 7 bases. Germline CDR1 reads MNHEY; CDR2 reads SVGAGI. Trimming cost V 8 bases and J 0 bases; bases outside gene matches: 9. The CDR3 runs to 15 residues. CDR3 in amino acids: CASSRDSPTNYGYTF. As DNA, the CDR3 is TGTGCCAGCTCCAGGGACAGCCCTACTAACTATGGCTACACCTTC.

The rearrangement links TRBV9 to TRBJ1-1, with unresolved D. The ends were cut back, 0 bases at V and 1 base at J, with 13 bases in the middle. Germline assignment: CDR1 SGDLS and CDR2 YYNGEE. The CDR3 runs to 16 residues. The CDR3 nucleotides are TGTGCCAGCAGCGTAGGGCAGCCCAGCGAGAACACTGAAGCTTTCTTT. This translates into CASSVGQPSENTEAFF. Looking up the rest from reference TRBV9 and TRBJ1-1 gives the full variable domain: DSGVTQTPKHLITATGQRVTLRCSPRSGDLSVYWYQQSLDQGLQFLIQYYNGEERAKGNILERFSAQQFPDLHSELNLSSLELGDSALYFCASSVGQPSENTEAFFGQGTRLTVV.